The 10 T cell receptor beta chains in this list originate from one sample, sequenced in a study of beta chain features in type 1 diabetes. The investigators reverse transcribed all of the isolated RNA, so they sequenced expressed TCRB transcripts. The table came from immunoSEQ multiplex PCR; TCRdb's copy has only in-frame clones and leaves some out. The sample has hundreds of thousands of clones; about 71% are singletons. The material sequenced was naive CD4+ T cells from blood. All receptors come from a man aged 25-40 years in good health.

V and J are TRBV6-5 and TRBJ2-3, with TRBD2 as a possible D gene (6 bases). Germline lookup yields CDR1 MNHEY and CDR2 SVGAGI. The germline V and J ends were trimmed by 2 bases and 4 bases, with 10 bases remaining between them. There are 14 residues in the CDR3. The CDR3 bases are TGTGCCAGCAGTTACGGAGGGGTAGCAGATACGCAGTATTTT. Its protein product is CASSYGGVADTQYF.

The table lists this clone with a few counts. This sample includes further DNA sequences coding for the same CDR3. The chain employs TRBV7-2 and TRBJ2-7; no clear D. Trimming cost V 5 bases and J 0 bases, with 2 bases left between them. Per the germline V gene, CDR1 is SGHTA and CDR2 is FQGNSA. The CDR3 is 11 amino acids. The CDR3 is CASSPSYEQYF. CDR3 sequence (DNA): TGTGCCAGCAGCCCCTCCTACGAGCAGTACTTC.

CDR3 sequence: CASSQRAENYGYTF. In nucleotides, the CDR3 is TGTGCCAGCAGCCAACGGGCTGAGAACTATGGCTACACCTTC. The J gene is TRBJ1-2, the V gene TRBV6-6; the D is unclear. CDR1 is MNHNY and CDR2 is SVGAGI in the germline V gene (reference sequence). V lost 6 bases to trimming and J lost 2 bases, with 13 bases between them. The CDR3 totals 14 residues.

This chain joins TRBV30 and TRBJ2-7; D is ambiguous. The CDR3 covers 12 residues. Germline values: CDR1 GTSNPN, CDR2 SVGIG (reference sequence). Between the trimmed V and J ends, which lost 8 bases and 0 bases, there was a span of 11 bases. The CDR3 DNA is TGTGCCGGGATGAACTCCTCCTACGAGCAGTACTTC. As protein: CAGMNSSYEQYF.

This chain links TRBV30 with TRBJ2-3, with D perhaps being TRBD1 or TRBD2 (5 bases each). The germline V and J ends were trimmed by 4 bases and 6 bases, with 17 bases remaining between them. CDR3 size: 14 residues. Germline assignment: CDR1 GTSNPN and CDR2 SVGIG (reference sequence). This chain's CDR3 is CAWTRGTTLDTQYF. CDR3 in DNA: TGTGCCTGGACGAGGGGTACAACCCTGGATACGCAGTATTTT.

This clone came up once. The rearrangement joins TRBV30 to TRBJ2-2; D is unclear. Trimming pared 1 base from V and 5 bases from J, leaving 20 bases between. The CDR3 extends over 17 amino acids. Per germline, CDR1 GTSNPN and CDR2 SVGIG (reference sequence). The CDR3 spells CAWSGDALSHMTGELFF. DNA of the CDR3: TGTGCCTGGAGTGGCGATGCCTTATCCCACATGACCGGGGAGCTGTTTTTT.

The chain carries TRBV29-1 and TRBJ1-2, with D perhaps TRBD1 (5 bases). Germline V lookup: CDR1 SQVTM, CDR2 ANQGSEA. Trimming pared 3 bases from V and 6 bases from J, leaving 14 bases between. CDR3 size: 13 residues. The CDR3 sequence is CSVEGPALNGYTF. For the CDR3, the DNA is TGCAGCGTTGAGGGGCCGGCCCTGAATGGCTACACCTTC. The full variable domain, in which reference TRBV29-1 and TRBJ1-2 provide the parts outside the CDR3, is SAVISQKPSRDICQRGTSLTIQCQVDSQVTMMFWYRQQPGQSLTLIATANQGSEATYESGFVIDKFPISRPNLTFSTLTVSNMSPEDSSIYLCSVEGPALNGYTFGSGTRLTVV.

Regarding this clone: The sample carries other DNA sequences with the same CDR3. CDR3 amino acids: CSVGGLYTEAFF. The DNA for the CDR3 is TGCAGCGTTGGGGGACTTTACACTGAAGCTTTCTTT. The genes are TRBV29-1 and TRBJ1-1; D might be TRBD1 (5 bases). Germline V lookup: CDR1 SQVTM, CDR2 ANQGSEA. The CDR3 runs to 12 residues. V lost 4 bases, J lost 3 bases, and 9 bases lay in between.

This clone occurred a few times. Within the sample, other DNA sequences also encode this same CDR3. V usage is TRBV30 and J usage is TRBJ2-3; D is unclear. CDR3 length equals 12 residues. The V and J ends lost 1 base and 0 bases respectively, with 2 bases between them. From germline, CDR1 is GTSNPN and CDR2 SVGIG (reference sequence). Here the CDR3 reads CAWSASTDTQYF. The CDR3 nucleotides read TGTGCCTGGAGTGCCAGCACAGATACGCAGTATTTT.

This clone was detected a few times. The gene calls are TRBV2 and TRBJ1-2; D is unresolved. CDR1 is SNHLY, CDR2 FYNNEI, per germline. The CDR3 runs to 16 residues. V was pared by 4 bases and J by 8 bases, with 23 bases between. CDR3: CASSGAPRLLREGYTF. The CDR3 DNA reads TGTGCCAGCAGTGGTGCTCCTCGACTCCTCCGGGAAGGCTACACCTTC. The full variable domain, rest sourced from reference TRBV2 and TRBJ1-2, is EPEVTQTPSHQVTQMGQEVILRCVPISNHLYFYWYRQILGQKVEFLVSFYNNEISEKSEIFDDQFSVERPDGSNFTLKIRSTKLEDSAMYFCASSGAPRLLREGYTFGSGTRLTVV.